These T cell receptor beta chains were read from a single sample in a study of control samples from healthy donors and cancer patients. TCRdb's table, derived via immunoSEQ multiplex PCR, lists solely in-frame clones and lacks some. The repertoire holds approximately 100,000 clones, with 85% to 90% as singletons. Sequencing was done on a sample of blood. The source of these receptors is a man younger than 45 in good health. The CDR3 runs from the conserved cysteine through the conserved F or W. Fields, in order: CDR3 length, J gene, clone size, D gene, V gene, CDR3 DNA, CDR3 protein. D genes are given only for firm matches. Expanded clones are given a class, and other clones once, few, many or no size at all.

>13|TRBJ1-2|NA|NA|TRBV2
TGTGCCAGTCCGGGAGCTTCTAACTATGGCTACACCTTC
CASPGASNYGYTF
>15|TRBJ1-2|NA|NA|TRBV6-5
TGTGCCAGCAGTTACGAGGACACCCCTTTTTATGGCTACACCTTC
CASSYEDTPFYGYTF
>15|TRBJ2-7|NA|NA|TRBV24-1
TGTGCCTGCGACCGGGACCCCCCGCGTCGGTACGAGCAGTACTTC
CACDRDPPRRYEQYF
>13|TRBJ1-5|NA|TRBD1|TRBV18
TGTGCCAGCACGGGACAGAGCAATCAGCCCCAGCATTTT
CASTGQSNQPQHF
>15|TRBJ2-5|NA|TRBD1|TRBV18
TGTGCCAGCTCTACCAGGCCAGGGGGCCGAGAGACCCAGTACTTC
CASSTRPGGRETQYF
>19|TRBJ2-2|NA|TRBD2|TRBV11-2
TGTGCCAGCAGCTTAGGAGGGTTAGCGGGCCGCCCGAACACCGGGGAGCTGTTTTTT
CASSLGGLAGRPNTGELFF
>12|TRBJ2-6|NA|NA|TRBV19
TGTGCCAGTAGTATAGAAAACCACGTCCTGACTTTC
CASSIENHVLTF
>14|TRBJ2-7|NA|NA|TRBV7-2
TGTGCCAGCAGCCCGATCGGGGCCGCCTACGAGCAGTACTTC
CASSPIGAAYEQYF
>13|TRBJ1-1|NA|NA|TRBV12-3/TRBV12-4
TGTGCCAGCAGTTATGGTCTGAACACTGAAGCTTTCTTT
CASSYGLNTEAFF
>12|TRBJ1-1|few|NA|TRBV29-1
TGCAGCGTTGAGCGTCATAACACTGAAGCTTTCTTT
CSVERHNTEAFF
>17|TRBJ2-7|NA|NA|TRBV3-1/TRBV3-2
TGTGCCAGCAGCCATGACGGGGGTCGGGGGGCTAACTACGAGCAGTACTTC
CASSHDGGRGANYEQYF
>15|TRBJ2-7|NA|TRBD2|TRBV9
TGTGCCAGCAGCGCATTAGCGGGATCGACCTACGAGCAGTACTTC
CASSALAGSTYEQYF
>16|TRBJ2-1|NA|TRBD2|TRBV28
TGTGCCAGCAGCCTTTCCGGTGCTAGCGGCCGAGATGAGCAGTTCTTC
CASSLSGASGRDEQFF
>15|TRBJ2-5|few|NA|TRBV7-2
TGTGCCAGCAGCCCGGGGGGGGCAGGGGGAGAGACCCAGTACTTC
CASSPGGAGGETQYF
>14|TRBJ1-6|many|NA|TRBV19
TGTGCCAGTAGTAAGTTGCAGTATAATTCACCCCTCCACTTT
CASSKLQYNSPLHF
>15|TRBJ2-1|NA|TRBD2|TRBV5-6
TGTGCCAGCAGCTTGTCGGCTAGCGGATACAATGAGCAGTTCTTC
CASSLSASGYNEQFF
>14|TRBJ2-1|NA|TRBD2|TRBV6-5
TGTGCCAGCATCCTAGCGGGGGGCTCCAATGAGCAGTTCTTC
CASILAGGSNEQFF
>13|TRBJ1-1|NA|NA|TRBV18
TGTGCCAGTCATCCCCGAGAGCGCACTGAAGCTTTCTTT
CASHPRERTEAFF
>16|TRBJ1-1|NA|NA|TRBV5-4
TGTGCCAGCAGCTTGACAGGCAGGGGTACCCCTAATTTTGAGTTCTTT
CASSLTGRGTPNFEFF
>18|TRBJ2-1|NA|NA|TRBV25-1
TGTGCCAGCAGTGAATATTTTAGCAGTAACACCTCCTACAATGAGCAGTTCTTC
CASSEYFSSNTSYNEQFF
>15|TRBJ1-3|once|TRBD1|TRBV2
TGTGCCAGGGAGTTACAGGGCAGGGGGCGAAACACCATATATTTT
CARELQGRGRNTIYF
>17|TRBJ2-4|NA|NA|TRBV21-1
TGTGCCAGCAAACCACTGGACAGGGTCGCGGCCAAAAACATTCAGTACTTC
CASKPLDRVAAKNIQYF
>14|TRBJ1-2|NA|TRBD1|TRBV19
TGTGCCAGTATTCGCCGGGACAGACACTATGGCTACACCTTC
CASIRRDRHYGYTF
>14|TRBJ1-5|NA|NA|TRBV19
TGTGCCAGTAGCCACCGGCGATACAATCAGCCCCAGCATTTT
CASSHRRYNQPQHF
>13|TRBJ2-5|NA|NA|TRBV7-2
TGTGCCAGCAGCCGACAGAGGAAAGAGACCCAGTACTTC
CASSRQRKETQYF
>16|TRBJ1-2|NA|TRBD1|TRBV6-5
TGTGCCAGCAGTTACTCCGGGACAGGAAATAACTATGGCTACACCTTC
CASSYSGTGNNYGYTF
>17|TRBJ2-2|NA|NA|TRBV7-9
TGTGCCAGCAGCTTAGCGAATTTCGGTCAGAACACCGGGGAGCTGTTTTTT
CASSLANFGQNTGELFF
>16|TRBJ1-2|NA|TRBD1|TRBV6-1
TGTGCCAGCAGTGGAACTCCGGGACAGGGGGCCAGCGGCTACACCTTC
CASSGTPGQGASGYTF
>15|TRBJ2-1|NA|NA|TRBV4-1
TGCGCCAGCAGCCAAGGAATACTAGGTAACAATGAGCAGTTCTTC
CASSQGILGNNEQFF
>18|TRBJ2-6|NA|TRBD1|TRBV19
TGTGCCAGTAGTGCCGGACAGGGGCTGCGCTCTGGGGCCAACGTCCTGACTTTC
CASSAGQGLRSGANVLTF
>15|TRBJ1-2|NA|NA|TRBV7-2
TGTGCCAGCAGCTTAGCACCGGGGGCAAACTATGGCTACACCTTC
CASSLAPGANYGYTF
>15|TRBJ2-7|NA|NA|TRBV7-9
TGTGCCAGCAGAGACCCCCGGGGGTTTGACTACGAGCAGTACTTC
CASRDPRGFDYEQYF
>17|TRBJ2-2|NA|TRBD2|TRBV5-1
TGCGCCAGCAGCTCTCATACTAGCGGGAGTAAGGCCGGGGAGCTGTTTTTT
CASSSHTSGSKAGELFF
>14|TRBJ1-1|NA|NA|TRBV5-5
TGTGCCAGCAGCACCGCGACCATGAACACTGAAGCTTTCTTT
CASSTATMNTEAFF
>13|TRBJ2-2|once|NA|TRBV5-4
TGTGCCAGCAGCTTATCCAGAACCGGGGAGCTGTTTTTT
CASSLSRTGELFF
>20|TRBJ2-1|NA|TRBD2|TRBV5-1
TGCGCCAGCAGCCCGGGACTAGCGGGAGGAGGGCCAGGATCCTACAATGAGCAGTTCTTC
CASSPGLAGGGPGSYNEQFF
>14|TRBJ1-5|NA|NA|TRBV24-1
TGTGCCACCAGGGGTGGAGGGAACAATCAGCCCCAGCATTTT
CATRGGGNNQPQHF
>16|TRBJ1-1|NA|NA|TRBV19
TGTGCCAGTAGTATAAACAGGTTGAGCAAGAACACTGAAGCTTTCTTT
CASSINRLSKNTEAFF
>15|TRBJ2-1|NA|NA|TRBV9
TGTGCCAGCAGCGCCCGGGACTTGTCCTACAATGAGCAGTTCTTC
CASSARDLSYNEQFF
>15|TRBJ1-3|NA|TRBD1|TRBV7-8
TGTGCCAGCAGCTGGGACAGGGCTCTTGGAAACACCATATATTTT
CASSWDRALGNTIYF
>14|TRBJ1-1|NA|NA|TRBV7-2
TGTGCCAGCTCCCCCGGGGGATTTAGCACTGAAGCTTTCTTT
CASSPGGFSTEAFF
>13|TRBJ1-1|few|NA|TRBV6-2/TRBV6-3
TGTGCCAGCAGTTCCGGGGAGAACACTGAAGCTTTCTTT
CASSSGENTEAFF